What follows are 30 T cell receptor beta chains derived from one specimen sequenced in a study of T cells in Graves' hyperthyroidism and ophthalmopathy. The CDR3 regions of TCR beta were amplified from RNA transcripts. In the first-round RT-PCR of the TCR CDR3, the HTBI primer set was used. A single record per CDR3 protein comes from TCRdb applying MiXCR to the multiplex PCR reads. Among 350,000 or so distinct CDR3 sequences, approximately 22% were seen once, and the ten largest hold roughly 52%. The sequencing input was blood. These receptors all come from a woman aged 45-59 years with Graves' hyperthyroidism.

The J gene is TRBJ1-1, the V gene TRBV2; D gene ambiguous. The CDR3 is 11 amino acids. Germline V lookup: CDR1 SNHLY, CDR2 FYNNEI. V lost 10 bases and J 4 bases, leaving 10 bases between the germline ends. CDR3 loop: CANQTGTEAFF. Here the CDR3 DNA reads TGTGCCAACCAGACGGGCACTGAAGCTTTCTTT.

This clonotype was counted at least ten times. The CDR3 sequence is CASSLVGLAGHEQFF. CDR3 in DNA: TGCGCCAGCAGCTTGGTGGGACTAGCGGGGCATGAGCAGTTCTTC. The V call is TRBV5-1, the J call TRBJ2-1, with 13 bases lining up with TRBD2. The CDR3 is 15 residues long. The germline V gene encodes CDR1 SGHRS and CDR2 YFSETQ. V lost 0 bases to trimming and J lost 8 bases; unmatched junction nucleotides: 2.

This clonotype has ten or more counts. The rearrangement joins TRBV6-1 to TRBJ2-3, with a tentative D call TRBD1 (6 bases). Trimming left V 2 bases short and J 1 base short, with 7 bases between. This CDR3 has 14 residues. Germline V gene data show CDR1 as MNHNS and CDR2 as SASEGT. The CDR3 sequence is CASSENRGTDTQYF. The CDR3 region has the DNA TGTGCCAGCAGTGAAAACAGGGGCACAGATACGCAGTATTTT.

This clonotype has only a few counts. V usage is TRBV6-1 and J usage is TRBJ2-1, with D maybe TRBD1 (6 bases). CDR1 MNHNS and CDR2 SASEGT come from the germline V gene. The CDR3 contains 16 residues. Deletions cut 5 bases from V and 0 bases from J, with 14 bases between. This chain's CDR3 is CASSLRGPSSYNEQFF. DNA of the CDR3: TGTGCCAGCAGTCTCAGGGGACCCAGCTCCTACAATGAGCAGTTCTTC.

This clonotype was counted ten times or more. J is TRBJ2-1 and V is TRBV3-1; 10 nucleotides line up with TRBD2. This CDR3 has 18 residues. Germline CDR1 and CDR2: LGHDT and YNNKEL (reference sequence). V shed 3 bases and J 2 bases; nucleotides not matched to a gene: 10. CDR3: CASSHRWGLAGAYNEQFF. CDR3 DNA: TGTGCCAGCAGCCATCGATGGGGCCTAGCGGGAGCCTACAATGAGCAGTTCTTC.

The V gene is TRBV5-8, the J gene TRBJ1-1; 8 bases align to TRBD1. Germline V gives CDR1 SGHTS, CDR2 YDEGEE. The CDR3 loop spans 17 amino acids. Losses at the gene ends were 0 bases for V and 0 bases for J; bases not matched to a gene: 7. The CDR3 loop reads CASSLGQGITMNTEAFF. CDR3 in DNA: TGTGCCAGCAGCTTGGGACAGGGGATAACGATGAACACTGAAGCTTTCTTT.

The chain is built from TRBV20-1 and TRBJ2-7; TRBD1 agrees at 9 bases. CDR3 size: 16 residues. Germline lookup yields CDR1 DFQATT and CDR2 SNEGSKA (reference sequence). Trimming removed 0 bases from V and 3 bases from J; junction bases left unmatched: 9. The CDR3: CSARDFLQGAFYEQYF. The DNA for the CDR3 is TGCAGTGCTAGAGACTTTTTACAGGGGGCTTTCTACGAGCAGTACTTC.

The sample holds many counts of this clonotype. The rearrangement joins TRBV6-1 to TRBJ1-6; D perhaps matches TRBD1 (6 bases). The CDR3 is 16 residues long. V lost 6 bases to trimming and J lost 0 bases, with 12 bases between them. The germline CDR1 and CDR2 sequences are MNHNS and SASEGT. The CDR3 DNA is TGTGCCAGCAGCCCGGGGGCTCGCTCCTATAATTCACCCCTCCACTTT. The encoded protein is CASSPGARSYNSPLHF.

The chain combines TRBV6-2 or TRBV6-3 with TRBJ1-1; 7 bases are shared with TRBD1. This CDR3 comprises 16 residues. The trim removed 2 bases at V and 4 bases at J, leaving 10 bases unmatched. Germline CDR1 MNHEY, CDR2 SVGEGT. CDR3 DNA sequence: TGTGCCAGCAGTTACCCCCAGGGGGAATCGGTCACTGAAGCTTTCTTT. Residues: CASSYPQGESVTEAFF.

This sequence joins TRBV19 and TRBJ1-6, with a possible D match to TRBD1 (5 bases). Germline V lookup: CDR1 LNHDA, CDR2 SQIVND (reference sequence). CDR3 length equals 16 residues. Trimming stripped 4 bases from V and 4 bases from J, with 14 bases between. The CDR3 DNA sequence: TGTGCCAGTAGTACCTCCGGGGGAGGTTATAATTCACCCCTCCACTTT. Translation gives CASSTSGGGYNSPLHF.

Worth noting for this clonotype: Just one base apart from a much larger clone, this may be a read error. V usage is TRBV4-2 and J usage is TRBJ2-1; no definite D call. CDR1 and CDR2 from the germline V gene are LGHNA and YNFKEQ. The CDR3 extends over 15 amino acids. CDR3 in amino acids: CASSQDRQTYNEQSF. CDR3 coding DNA: TGTGCCAGCAGCCAAGATCGGCAGACTTACAATGAGCAGTCCTTC.

The V call is TRBV7-8, the J call TRBJ1-1; D may be TRBD1 (5 bases). Trimming removed 4 bases from V and 0 bases from J, with 15 bases in between. Germline CDR1 and CDR2: SGHVS and FQNEAQ. CDR3 length: 16 residues. The CDR3 DNA reads TGTGCCAGCAGCTCTGGGACCCTGGAGCTGAACACTGAAGCTTTCTTT. It yields the protein CASSSGTLELNTEAFF.

At least ten counts were recorded for this clonotype. The gene calls are TRBV28 and TRBJ2-5, with D tentatively TRBD1 (5 bases). This CDR3 has 17 amino acids. In germline, CDR1 is MDHEN, CDR2 SYDVKM. Trimming cost V 4 bases and J 0 bases, with 18 bases left between them. For the CDR3, the DNA is TGTGCCAGCAGTTCCAACCTTCGACAGACGTACCAAGAGACCCAGTACTTC. Translation gives CASSSNLRQTYQETQYF. Drawing the rest from reference TRBV28 and TRBJ2-5, the complete variable domain is DVKVTQSSRYLVKRTGEKVFLECVQDMDHENMFWYRQDPGLGLRLIYFSYDVKMKEKGDIPEGYSVSREKKERFSLILESASTNQTSMYLCASSSNLRQTYQETQYFGPGTRLLVL.

This clonotype was observed many times. The genes are TRBV12-3 or TRBV12-4 and TRBJ2-5, with D possibly matching TRBD2 (6 bases). V was cut by 5 bases and J by 5 bases, with 18 bases left in between. The CDR3 has 15 residues. CDR3 amino acids: CASSALSGGSETQYF. The CDR3 DNA is TGTGCCAGCAGTGCCCTAAGTGGGGGGTCGGAGACCCAGTACTTC.

Details on this clonotype: A much larger clone lies a single base off, so this may be a read error. The rearrangement uses TRBV5-1 and TRBJ2-3; D gene ambiguous. The J call may be wrong; the DNA end is better matched by TRBJ1-5. CDR1 SGHRS and CDR2 YFSETQ come from the germline V gene. CDR3 length equals 14 residues. This chain's CDR3 is CASSLSGVTDTQHF. The CDR3 nucleotides are TGCGCCAGCAGCTTGTCGGGAGTTACAGATACGCAGCATTTT.

This clonotype was seen at least ten times. The rearrangement links TRBV20-1 to TRBJ2-3, with D possibly matching TRBD2 (6 bases). Germline assignment: CDR1 DFQATT and CDR2 SNEGSKA (reference sequence). The ends were cut back, 5 bases at V and 3 bases at J, with 18 bases in the middle. The CDR3 spans 15 residues. CDR3 sequence (DNA): TGCAGTGCTCCCTTACTCCACCGGGGGACAGATACGCAGTATTTT. Translating it yields CSAPLLHRGTDTQYF.

The gene calls are TRBV5-5 and TRBJ2-2, with 9 bases fitting TRBD1. J gave up 7 bases and V 3 bases, and 19 bases lay outside the gene matches. This CDR3 comprises 19 residues. The germline V gene has CDR1 SGHKS and CDR2 YYEKEE (reference sequence). CDR3 loop: CASSWGGQGRERGFGELFF. Written as DNA, the CDR3 is TGTGCCAGCAGCTGGGGGGGACAGGGCCGGGAGAGAGGTTTCGGGGAGCTGTTTTTT.

In its sample, this clonotype was seen many times. The chain employs TRBV3-1 and TRBJ1-1; TRBD1 aligns across 10 bases. J lost 4 bases, V lost 2 bases, and 1 base had no gene match. Germline CDR1 LGHDT, CDR2 YNNKEL (reference sequence). The CDR3 extends over 14 amino acids. As DNA, the CDR3 is TGTGCCAGCAGCCAAAGGGACAGGGGCACTGAAGCTTTCTTT. Translated: CASSQRDRGTEAFF.

V is TRBV6-6 and J is TRBJ2-3; D is perhaps TRBD1 (6 bases). Trimming pared 2 bases from V and 5 bases from J, leaving 14 bases between. Germline CDR1 and CDR2: MNHNY and SVGAGI (reference sequence). CDR3 length equals 15 residues. In DNA form, the CDR3 reads TGTGCCAGCAGTTACCGCTCAGGGGCTGGAGATACGCAGTATTTT. Translating gives CASSYRSGAGDTQYF.

The table lists this clonotype with many counts. The rearrangement joins TRBV28 to TRBJ2-7, with D possibly matching TRBD2 (7 bases). Germline assignment: CDR1 MDHEN and CDR2 SYDVKM. This CDR3 is built from 16 residues. The V and J ends lost 7 bases and 0 bases respectively, with 19 bases between them. The chain's CDR3 is CASTPSRGGLSYEQYF. The CDR3 bases are TGTGCCAGCACCCCCTCGAGGGGGGGGCTCTCCTACGAGCAGTACTTC.

This clonotype was counted ten times or more. J is TRBJ2-1 and V is TRBV6-1; 7 bases are shared with TRBD1. CDR1 MNHNS and CDR2 SASEGT come from the germline V gene. The junction had 4 bases not matched to a gene; V was cut back by 10 bases and J by 7 bases. This CDR3 is built from 11 residues. In DNA, the CDR3 is TGTGCCACAACACAGGGGAATGAGCAGTTCTTC. Translating gives CATTQGNEQFF.

The rearrangement joins TRBV7-9 to TRBJ1-4, with D perhaps matching TRBD1 (5 bases). The germline V gene has CDR1 SEHNR and CDR2 FQNEAQ (reference sequence). The V and J ends lost 5 bases and 3 bases respectively, with 16 bases between them. This CDR3 region has 16 residues. The DNA for the CDR3 is TGTGCCAGCAGCCCAAACCGCGGGGGAGCTAATGAAAAACTGTTTTTT. This translates into CASSPNRGGANEKLFF.

The CDR3 sequence is CASSPTGPVGYTF. CDR3 DNA: TGTGCCAGCAGCCCAACAGGACCGGTTGGCTACACCTTC. This chain joins TRBV25-1 and TRBJ1-2; tentatively, D is TRBD1 (5 bases). This CDR3 spans 13 amino acids. Germline values: CDR1 MGHDK, CDR2 SYGVNS. V was trimmed by 6 bases and J by 7 bases, leaving 15 bases between them.

The chain uses TRBV18 and TRBJ2-5; D gene unclear. With 4 bases removed from V and 1 base from J, the gap between germline ends came to 4 bases. CDR1 is KGHSH, CDR2 LQKENI, per germline. The CDR3 length is 12 residues. CDR3 sequence reads: CASSRLQETQYF. Here the CDR3 DNA reads TGTGCCAGCTCACGACTCCAAGAGACCCAGTACTTC.

This clonotype was seen many times. The V gene is TRBV29-1, the J gene TRBJ2-5, with a possible D match to TRBD1 (5 bases). Trimming pared 3 bases from V and 1 base from J, leaving 12 bases between. CDR1 is SQVTM, CDR2 ANQGSEA, per germline. The CDR3 is 14 amino acids. As DNA, the CDR3 is TGCAGCGTTGAGTTAGTGGGGCCCCAAGAGACCCAGTACTTC. It codes for CSVELVGPQETQYF.

This clonotype occurred many times. The J gene is TRBJ2-5, the V gene TRBV5-1; possibly TRBD1 for D (6 bases). V lost 2 bases, J lost 5 bases, and 10 bases lay in between. Germline V gene sequence: CDR1 SGHRS, CDR2 YFSETQ. This CDR3 region has 13 residues. Here the CDR3 reads CASSFGQMETQYF. CDR3 sequence (DNA): TGCGCCAGCAGCTTTGGACAGATGGAGACCCAGTACTTC.

This clonotype was seen at least ten times. The junction departs from the called germline gene at one end, perhaps through a read error. V is TRBV7-7 and J is TRBJ2-7; D not certain. Germline assignment: CDR1 SSHAT and CDR2 FNYEAQ (reference sequence). The CDR3 spans 14 residues. For the CDR3, the DNA is TGTGCTAGCAGCCCTACTCCGGGCCCTTACGAGCAGTACTTC. Encoded protein: CASSPTPGPYEQYF.

This clonotype was detected ten times or more. The chain employs TRBV5-1 and TRBJ1-2; D uncertain. Trimming removed 3 bases at V and 4 bases at J, with 10 bases between. CDR1 is SGHRS, CDR2 YFSETQ, per germline. The CDR3 sequence is 13 residues long. This CDR3 reads CASSSSGSYGYTF. DNA of the CDR3: TGCGCCAGCAGCTCCAGTGGCAGCTATGGCTACACCTTC.

This sequence joins TRBV7-2 and TRBJ2-3, with 9 bases matching TRBD2. There are 16 residues in the CDR3. Germline CDR1 reads SGHTA; CDR2 reads FQGNSA. V lost 7 bases, J lost 8 bases, and 16 bases stayed unmatched. The CDR3 DNA follows: TGTGCCAGCATATATAGCGGGAGTGGGGTTGTGCTTACGCAGTATTTT. Protein product: CASIYSGSGVVLTQYF.

This clonotype has a count of ten or more. This chain links TRBV6-1 with TRBJ2-7; a weak D match, TRBD2 (5 bases). The CDR3 covers 14 residues. Germline CDR1 is MNHNS and CDR2 is SASEGT. The ends were cut back, 6 bases at V and 2 bases at J, with 14 bases in the middle. CDR3 DNA: TGTGCCAGCAGCCCCCGAGAGGGCCCCTACGAGCAGTACTTC. It specifies CASSPREGPYEQYF.